Below, 9 T cell receptor beta chains from the same sample are listed, as sequenced in a study of early T cells in non-severe SARS-CoV-2 infection. MiXCR was run by TCRdb on the 5' RACE reads, yielding one entry per CDR3 protein. This sample has 90,000 or so distinct CDR3 sequences, with 15% found just once. Sequencing used whole blood. These receptor sequences come from an adult who was a healthcare worker with PCR-confirmed SARS-CoV-2 infection or an uninfected control (not recorded which).

There are many counts of this clonotype. The rearrangement links TRBV7-7 to TRBJ2-3, with 10 nucleotides matching TRBD2. Germline CDR1 reads SSHAT; CDR2 reads FNYEAQ (reference sequence). Losses at the gene ends were 5 bases for V and 4 bases for J; bases not matched to a gene: 3. The CDR3 spans 14 residues. CDR3 loop: CASSVGLAADTQYF. CDR3 DNA sequence: TGTGCCAGCAGCGTCGGACTAGCGGCAGATACGCAGTATTTT.

This clonotype was recorded at least ten times. The J gene is TRBJ2-2, the V gene TRBV11-2; no reliable D call. The germline V gene has CDR1 SGHAT and CDR2 FQNNGV. V was clipped by 4 bases and J by 2 bases, with 2 bases between them. CDR3 length: 12 amino acids. CDR3 bases: TGTGCCAGCAGCTCAAACACCGGGGAGCTGTTTTTT. Translation: CASSSNTGELFF.

This clonotype has only a few counts. The CDR3 protein is CASSQDDWEQYF. The CDR3 DNA sequence: TGCGCCAGCAGCCAAGATGATTGGGAGCAGTACTTC. The chain uses TRBV4-1 and TRBJ2-7; D gene ambiguous. Germline values: CDR1 MGHRA, CDR2 YSYEKL. Trimming removed 0 bases from V and 7 bases from J, with 7 bases in between. This CDR3 contains 12 residues.

The J gene is TRBJ1-5, the V gene TRBV28, with unresolved D. Germline V gene sequence: CDR1 MDHEN, CDR2 SYDVKM. The germline V and J ends were trimmed by 6 bases and 7 bases, with 10 bases remaining between them. This CDR3 has 12 residues. CDR3 loop: CASRVISQPQHF. CDR3 bases: TGTGCCAGCAGGGTGATCAGCCAGCCCCAGCATTTT.

This clonotype was counted a few times. The rearrangement links TRBV7-2 to TRBJ2-7; 7 positions match TRBD2. V trimming: 5 bases; J trimming: 4 bases; junction bases outside the gene matches: 8. The CDR3 is 14 residues long. CDR1 SGHTA and CDR2 FQGNSA come from the germline V gene. CDR3: CASSLSSGGYEQYF. In DNA form, the CDR3 reads TGTGCCAGCAGCCTCTCTAGCGGTGGGTACGAGCAGTACTTC.

This chain joins TRBV20-1 and TRBJ2-6, with a tentative D call TRBD1 (5 bases). Trimming left V 5 bases short and J 0 bases short, with 8 bases between. CDR1 is DFQATT, CDR2 SNEGSKA, per germline (reference sequence). CDR3 size: 14 residues. The CDR3 coding sequence is TGCAGTGCTCCACAGGTCTCTGGGGCCAACGTCCTGACTTTC. This gives the protein CSAPQVSGANVLTF.

V usage is TRBV12-3 or TRBV12-4 and J usage is TRBJ2-7, with D perhaps TRBD1 (5 bases). Deletions cut 3 bases from V and 3 bases from J, with 18 bases between. CDR3 size: 16 residues. CDR3 DNA: TGTGCCAGCAGTTTCCAGCCCAGGCCAGGGAACTACGAGCAGTACTTC. Encoded protein: CASSFQPRPGNYEQYF.

This chain joins TRBV7-2 and TRBJ2-3, with TRBD2 matching 15 bases. The CDR3 consists of 17 residues. V was pared by 5 bases and J by 4 bases, with 7 bases of the junction left unmatched. Germline V lookup: CDR1 SGHTA, CDR2 FQGNSA. DNA of the CDR3: TGTGCCAGCAGCCCCGGGACTAGCGGGAGGTTGGCAGATACGCAGTATTTT. Its protein is CASSPGTSGRLADTQYF.

This chain links TRBV11-2 with TRBJ2-1; D tentatively reads TRBD1 or TRBD2 (6 bases each). The CDR3 sequence is 16 residues long. In germline, CDR1 is SGHAT, CDR2 FQNNGV. Deletions cut 8 bases from V and 5 bases from J, with 22 bases between. The CDR3 bases are TGTGCCAGCCAAGGGGGAGCCGGGAGCCTTGACAATGAGCAGTTCTTC. Encoded protein: CASQGGAGSLDNEQFF.